This T cell receptor (beta chain) was recovered during a study of CD8+ T cells in alopecia areata. Study-level findings and limits: Among the cells sequenced in scalp samples are also the resident alphabeta T cells of normal skin. Affected lesional scalp, above all in alopecia totalis/universalis, was more clonal than normal scalp. TCR sharing was clearer in mice than between patients, perhaps partly owing to patient HLA diversity.

Comment on this clone: Its antigen is not identified.

In each case, RNA was isolated and then reverse transcribed into cDNA as the sequencing template. Profiled with immunoSEQ multiplex PCR; TCRdb holds only in-frame clones, not every one. The sample contains 90,000 to 150,000 clones, approximately 58% of which appear only once. The CDR3 is made up of 16 amino acids. Germline trimming cut 4 bases from V and 8 bases from J; bases unmatched to any gene: 8. Per the germline V gene, CDR1 is KGHSH and CDR2 is LQKENI. The chain combines TRBV18 with TRBJ2-1, with 13 bases identical to TRBD2. The receptor was isolated from a human donor in good health. Sequenced input: CD4+ T cells sorted from blood. Here the CDR3 reads CASSRGLAGAGDEQFF. CDR3 nucleotides: TGTGCCAGCTCACGAGGACTAGCGGGGGCCGGGGATGAGCAGTTCTTC.